This TCR beta chain emerged from a study of shared clonotypes between healthy human individuals (dated by TCRdb to about 2020). General notes on the study: A few men and a couple of women, aged 18 to 49 years, made up the cohort. For each donor, three plates each were used for CD4 naive and CD4 memory, two plates were used for CD8 naive, and one plate was used for CD8 memory. Blood TCR repertoires of about five healthy adults were deeply sequenced to estimate repertoire size and the extent of clonotype sharing between individuals. To increase sequencing depth and limit assay-specific biases, TCR repertoire library preparation and sequencing were carried out by different laboratories using diverse techniques. Per donor, leukapheresis produced somewhere between about 0.85 and 8.9 billion PBMCs.

Using the deep immunoSEQ assay, TCR CDR3 regions were amplified from genomic DNA by multiplex PCR. For each cell subset, the extracted genomic DNA was distributed evenly across all wells of several immunoSEQ 96-well plates, and each plate served as one replicate. For sorted subsets, each replicate PCR was loaded with 200 ng genomic DNA, equivalent to 30,000 or so T cell genomes. Purified libraries were measured with a Qubit 3.0 fluorometer, size-checked on a Bioanalyzer 2100, and measured again with the KAPA Library Quantification kit. Every immunoSEQ 96-well plate was sequenced on a separate single-read 150-cycle Illumina NextSeq 550 flow cell. The paper's processing steps were these. Because the immunoSEQ output held only junctional sequences and lacked quality scores, the filtering could not match the filtering applied to full-length reads. Sequences were annotated with PyIR, a Python wrapper for IgBLAST v1.9, and V/J genes and CDR3 were assigned using IMGT germline references. Any read was removed if the V/J assignment was weak (E-value above 1e-6), the CDR3 was missing, or the read contained stop codons, out-of-frame junctions, or ambiguous translated residues. A V3J clonotype was defined by an identical inferred V gene, J gene, and CDR3 amino acid sequence. Percentage overlap between repertoires was computed as shared unique clonotypes divided by the size of the smaller repertoire. RTK rarefaction, the Chao1 estimator, and Recon v2.1 estimates of unobserved clonotypes were used to assess repertoire richness. OLGA was used to compute generation probabilities for all TCRbeta clonotypes that the gDNA method yielded from a handful of donors. The immuneACCESS repertoire file appears here via TCRdb, limited to in-frame rearrangements. These files lack a portion of the clones; in checked studies, under half of the deficit traces to unresolved V genes, and the cause of the others is not known. The V and J calls and clone size come from that table; D and trimming were worked out from the DNA. The sample table records about 190,000 clones; approximately 61% of these occur just once. Roughly 10% of the sample is taken by the ten largest.

The donors were healthy, HIV-negative adults with no recently reported acute infections or vaccinations. All donors were Caucasian adults living in Nashville, Tennessee, USA. CD4+ T cells were enriched through magnetic negative selection, after which naive cells were positively selected on CD45RA and the remaining negative fraction served as the memory subset. Blood was obtained by leukapheresis, after which PBMCs were separated by Ficoll-Histopaque density gradient centrifugation and cryopreserved in liquid nitrogen vapor phase. Analytical flow cytometry was used to check the purity and quantity of every magnetically sorted T cell population. Genomic DNA was isolated from every sorted fraction and measured by UV absorbance on a Nanodrop 2000c. Broad study findings and their caveats: Because the study included a small number of donors, the genetic and exposure-history diversity represented was limited. Incomplete sequencing was indicated by rarefaction of sorted-subset datasets, despite the large sequencing depth. Across a handful of donors, around 5% of naive CD4, approximately 3.6% of naive CD8, roughly 2.3% of memory CD4, and roughly 0.4% of memory CD8 clonotypes were shared. Compared with non-shared clonotypes, the clonotypes found in all four sorted-subset donors had higher generation probabilities. Estimated clonotype richness was generally larger for naive than for memory subsets. Only blood was sampled, and tissue TCR repertoires likely differ from those in blood. Pairwise subsampling led to the expectation that sequencing depth would affect the degree of clonotype sharing among donors.

Regarding this clone: There is no known antigen for this receptor. Base quality data are lacking; no much larger clone is found one base away.

Trimming takes 4 bases off V and 7 bases off J; junction bases not matched to a gene: 13. The cysteine opens and the phenylalanine closes a CDR3 of 16 amino acids. Only the CDR3 DNA stays, 48 bases, in frame from base 1. The chain uses TRBV5-3 and TRBJ1-4, and 7 bases in between align with TRBD1. TRBV5-3 is noted as an ORF with a role that remains uncertain. This TCR was sampled from a young man in good health. The sample was memory CD4+ T cells sorted from blood. In light of the paper, this sample's cell subset or site label describes: CD45RA-negative fraction. The CDR3 loop reads CARSPRTRGGCEKLFF. The DNA sequence is TGTGCCAGAAGCCCCCGAACGAGAGGGGGCTGTGAAAAACTGTTTTTT.